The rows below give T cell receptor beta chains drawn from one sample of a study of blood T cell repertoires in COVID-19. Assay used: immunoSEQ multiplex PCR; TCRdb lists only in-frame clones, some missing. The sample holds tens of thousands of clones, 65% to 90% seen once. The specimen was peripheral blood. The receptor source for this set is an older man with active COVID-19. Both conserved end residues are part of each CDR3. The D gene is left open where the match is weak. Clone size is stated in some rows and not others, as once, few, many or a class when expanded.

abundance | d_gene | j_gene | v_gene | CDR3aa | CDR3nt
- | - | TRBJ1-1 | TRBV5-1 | CASSLGGLGTEAFF | TGCGCCAGCAGCTTGGGGGGGCTTGGCACTGAAGCTTTCTTT
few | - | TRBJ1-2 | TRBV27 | CASSKGAGNYGYTF | TGTGCCAGCAGTAAAGGGGCTGGTAACTATGGCTACACCTTC
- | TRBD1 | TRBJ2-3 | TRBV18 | CASSRIRDRGQNTQYF | TGTGCCAGCTCACGAATTAGGGACAGGGGGCAAAATACGCAGTATTTT
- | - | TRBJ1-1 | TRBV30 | CAWSEPLRSTEAFF | TGTGCCTGGAGTGAACCCCTGCGGAGCACTGAAGCTTTCTTT
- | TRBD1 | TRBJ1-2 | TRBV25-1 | CASSDEGDRGNYGYTF | TGTGCCAGCAGTGACGAAGGGGACAGGGGGAACTATGGCTACACCTTC
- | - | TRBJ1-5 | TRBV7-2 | CASSFSYSNQPQHF | TGTGCCAGCAGTTTTAGCTATAGCAATCAGCCCCAGCATTTT
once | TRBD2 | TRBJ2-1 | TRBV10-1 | CASSESPSGRARSEQFF | TGCGCCAGCAGTGAGTCTCCTAGCGGGAGGGCTCGGTCTGAGCAGTTCTTC
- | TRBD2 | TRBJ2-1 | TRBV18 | CASSPPVLAGFREQFF | TGTGCCAGCTCACCACCGGTACTAGCGGGTTTTAGGGAGCAGTTCTTC
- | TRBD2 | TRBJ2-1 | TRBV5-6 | CASTRGLASSYNEQFF | TGTGCCAGCACCCGAGGACTAGCGAGCTCCTACAATGAGCAGTTCTTC
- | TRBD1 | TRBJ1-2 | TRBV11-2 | CASSPFGQGEGYTF | TGTGCCAGCAGCCCATTCGGACAGGGGGAGGGCTACACCTTC
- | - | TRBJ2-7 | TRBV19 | CASGGRGASYEQYF | TGTGCCAGTGGTGGTCGGGGGGCCTCCTACGAGCAGTACTTC
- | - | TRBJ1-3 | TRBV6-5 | CASSYYGTSSGNTIYF | TGTGCCAGCAGTTACTATGGGACTAGCTCTGGAAACACCATATATTTT
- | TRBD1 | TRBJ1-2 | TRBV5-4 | CASSHDRGYGYTF | TGTGCCAGCAGCCATGACAGGGGCTATGGCTACACCTTC
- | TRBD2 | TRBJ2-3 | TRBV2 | CASGGLAEDTQYF | TGTGCCAGCGGGGGACTAGCGGAAGATACGCAGTATTTT
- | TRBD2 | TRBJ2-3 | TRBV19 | CAVRRGVTDTQYF | TGTGCGGTGAGGCGGGGGGTAACAGATACGCAGTATTTT
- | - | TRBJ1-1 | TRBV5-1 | CASSLSWSDTEAFF | TGCGCCAGCAGCTTGTCATGGAGCGACACTGAAGCTTTCTTT
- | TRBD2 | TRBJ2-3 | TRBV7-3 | CASSLTSGGSTSTDTQYF | TGTGCCAGCAGCTTAACTAGCGGGGGGTCTACTAGCACAGATACGCAGTATTTT
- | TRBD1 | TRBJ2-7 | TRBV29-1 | CSPRGRIAYEQYF | TGCAGTCCTAGGGGGCGAATAGCCTACGAGCAGTACTTC
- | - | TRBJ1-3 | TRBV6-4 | CASSDVGPGNTIYF | TGTGCCAGCAGTGACGTGGGGCCTGGAAACACCATATATTTT
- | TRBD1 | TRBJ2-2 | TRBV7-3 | CASRRDREPGELFF | TGTGCCAGCAGGCGAGACAGGGAGCCCGGGGAGCTGTTTTTT
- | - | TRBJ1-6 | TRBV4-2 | CASSQAQGNSPLHF | TGTGCCAGCAGCCAAGCCCAGGGAAATTCACCCCTCCACTTT